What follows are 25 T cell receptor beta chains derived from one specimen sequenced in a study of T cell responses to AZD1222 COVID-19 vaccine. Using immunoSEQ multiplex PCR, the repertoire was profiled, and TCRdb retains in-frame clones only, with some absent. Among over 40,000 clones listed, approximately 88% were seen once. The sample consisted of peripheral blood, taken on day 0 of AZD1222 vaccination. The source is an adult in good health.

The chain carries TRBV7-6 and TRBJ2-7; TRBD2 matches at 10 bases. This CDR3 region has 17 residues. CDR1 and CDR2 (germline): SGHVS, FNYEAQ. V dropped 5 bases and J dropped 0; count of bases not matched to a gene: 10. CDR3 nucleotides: TGTGCCAGCAGCCGTACATTTAGCGGGAGGCACTCCTACGAGCAGTACTTC. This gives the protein CASSRTFSGRHSYEQYF.

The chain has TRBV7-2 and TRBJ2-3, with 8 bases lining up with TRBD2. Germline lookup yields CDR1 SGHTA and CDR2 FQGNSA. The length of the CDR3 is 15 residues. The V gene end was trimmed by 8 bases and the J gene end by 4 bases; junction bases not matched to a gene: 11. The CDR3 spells CTSRTSGARADTQYF. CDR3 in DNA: TGTACCAGCCGTACTAGCGGTGCCAGGGCAGATACGCAGTATTTT. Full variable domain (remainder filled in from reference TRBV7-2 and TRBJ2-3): GAGVSQSPSNKVTEKGKDVELRCDPISGHTALYWYRQSLGQGLEFLIYFQGNSAPDKSGLPSDRFSAERTGGSVSTLTIQRTQQEDSAVYLCTSRTSGARADTQYFGPGTRLTVL.

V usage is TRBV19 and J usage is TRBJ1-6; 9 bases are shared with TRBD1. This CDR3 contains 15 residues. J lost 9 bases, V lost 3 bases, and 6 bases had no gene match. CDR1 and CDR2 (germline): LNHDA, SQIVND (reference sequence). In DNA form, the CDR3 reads TGTGCCAGTAGTATCTTGGGACAGGGAGGTTCACCCCTCCACTTT. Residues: CASSILGQGGSPLHF.

The CDR3 region has the DNA TGTGCCAGCAGTTGGACTAGCGGGAGGACCCACGAGCAGTACTTC. It codes for CASSWTSGRTHEQYF. This chain uses TRBV21-1 with TRBJ2-7; the DNA was not used to check the table's D call, TRBD2. TRBV21-1 is marked as a pseudogene. The CDR3 sequence is 15 residues long.

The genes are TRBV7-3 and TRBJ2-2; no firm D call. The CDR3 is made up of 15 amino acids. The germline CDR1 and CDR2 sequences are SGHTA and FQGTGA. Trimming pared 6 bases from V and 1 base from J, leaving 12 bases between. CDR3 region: CASRHSHVNTGELFF. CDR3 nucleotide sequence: TGTGCCAGCAGGCATTCACACGTGAACACCGGGGAGCTGTTTTTT.

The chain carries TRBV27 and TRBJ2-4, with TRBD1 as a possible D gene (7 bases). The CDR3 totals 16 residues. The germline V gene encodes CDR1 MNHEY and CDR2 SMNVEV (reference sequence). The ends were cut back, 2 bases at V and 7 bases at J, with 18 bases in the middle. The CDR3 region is CASSLAPSTGRNIQYF. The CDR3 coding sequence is TGTGCCAGCAGTTTAGCCCCCTCGACAGGGAGGAACATTCAGTACTTC.

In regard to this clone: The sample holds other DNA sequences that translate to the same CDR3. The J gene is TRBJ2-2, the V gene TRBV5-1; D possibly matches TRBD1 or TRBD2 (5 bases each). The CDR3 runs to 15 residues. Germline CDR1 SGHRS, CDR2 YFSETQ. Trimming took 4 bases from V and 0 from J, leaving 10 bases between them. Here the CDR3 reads CASSPGTANTGELFF. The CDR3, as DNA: TGCGCCAGCAGCCCCGGGACCGCGAACACCGGGGAGCTGTTTTTT. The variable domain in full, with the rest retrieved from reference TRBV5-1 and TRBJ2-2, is KAGVTQTPRYLIKTRGQQVTLSCSPISGHRSVSWYQQTPGQGLQFLFEYFSETQRNKGNFPGRFSGRQFSNSRSEMNVSTLELGDSALYLCASSPGTANTGELFFGEGSRLTVL.

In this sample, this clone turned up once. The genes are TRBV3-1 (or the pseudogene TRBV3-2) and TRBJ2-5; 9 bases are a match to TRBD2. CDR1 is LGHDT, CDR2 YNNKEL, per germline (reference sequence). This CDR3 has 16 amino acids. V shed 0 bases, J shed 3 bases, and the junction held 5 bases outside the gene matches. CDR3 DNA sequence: TGTGCCAGCAGCCAAGACTTTCCTAGCGGGGAAGAGACCCAGTACTTC. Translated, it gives CASSQDFPSGEETQYF.

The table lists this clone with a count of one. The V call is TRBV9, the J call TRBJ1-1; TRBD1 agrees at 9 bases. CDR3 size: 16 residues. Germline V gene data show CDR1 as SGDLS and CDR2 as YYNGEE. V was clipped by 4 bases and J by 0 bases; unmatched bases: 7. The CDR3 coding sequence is TGTGCCAGCAGCCCTGGACAGGGGACGGTGAACACTGAAGCTTTCTTT. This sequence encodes CASSPGQGTVNTEAFF.

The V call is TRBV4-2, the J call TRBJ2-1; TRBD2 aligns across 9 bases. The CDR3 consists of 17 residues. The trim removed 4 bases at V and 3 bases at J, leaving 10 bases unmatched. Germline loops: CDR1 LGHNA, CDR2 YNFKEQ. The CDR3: CASSREVSGRDYNEQFF. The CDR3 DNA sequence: TGTGCCAGCAGCCGGGAGGTTAGCGGGAGAGACTACAATGAGCAGTTCTTC.

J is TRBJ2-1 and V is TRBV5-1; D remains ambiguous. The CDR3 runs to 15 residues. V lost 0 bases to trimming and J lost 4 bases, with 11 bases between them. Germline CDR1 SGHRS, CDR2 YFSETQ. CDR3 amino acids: CASSLVGNSYNEQFF. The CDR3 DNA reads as TGCGCCAGCAGCTTGGTGGGGAATTCGTACAATGAGCAGTTCTTC.

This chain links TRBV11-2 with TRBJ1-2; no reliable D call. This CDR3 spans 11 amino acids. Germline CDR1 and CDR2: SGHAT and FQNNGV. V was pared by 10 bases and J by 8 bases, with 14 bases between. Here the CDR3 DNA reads TGTGCCATCCGTAACGGAGGCGGCTACACCTTC. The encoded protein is CAIRNGGGYTF. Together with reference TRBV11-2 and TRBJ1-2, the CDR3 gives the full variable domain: EAGVAQSPRYKIIEKRQSVAFWCNPISGHATLYWYQQILGQGPKLLIQFQNNGVVDDSQLPKDRFSAERLKGVDSTLKIQPAKLEDSAVYLCAIRNGGGYTFGSGTRLTVV.

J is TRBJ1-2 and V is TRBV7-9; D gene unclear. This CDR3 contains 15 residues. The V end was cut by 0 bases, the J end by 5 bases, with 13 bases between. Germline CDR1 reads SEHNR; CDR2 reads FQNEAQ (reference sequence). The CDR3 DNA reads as TGTGCCAGCAGCTTAGCCGTAGGGTCCCTTTATGGCTACACCTTC. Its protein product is CASSLAVGSLYGYTF.

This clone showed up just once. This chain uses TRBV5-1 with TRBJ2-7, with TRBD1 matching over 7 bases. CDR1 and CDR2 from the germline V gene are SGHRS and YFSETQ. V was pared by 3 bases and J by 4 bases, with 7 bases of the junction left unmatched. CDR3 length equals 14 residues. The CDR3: CASSSAGTEYEQYF. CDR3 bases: TGCGCCAGCAGCTCGGCCGGGACAGAATACGAGCAGTACTTC.

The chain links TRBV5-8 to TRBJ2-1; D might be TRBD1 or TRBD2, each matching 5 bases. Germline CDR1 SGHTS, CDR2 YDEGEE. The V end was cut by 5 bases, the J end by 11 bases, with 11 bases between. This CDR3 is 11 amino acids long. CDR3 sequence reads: CASSPGTKQFF. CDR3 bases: TGTGCCAGCAGTCCCGGGACCAAGCAGTTCTTC. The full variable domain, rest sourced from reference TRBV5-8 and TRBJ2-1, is EAGVTQSPTHLIKTRGQQATLRCSPISGHTSVYWYQQALGLGLQFLLWYDEGEERNRGNFPPRFSGRQFPNYSSELNVNALELEDSALYLCASSPGTKQFFGPGTRLTVL.

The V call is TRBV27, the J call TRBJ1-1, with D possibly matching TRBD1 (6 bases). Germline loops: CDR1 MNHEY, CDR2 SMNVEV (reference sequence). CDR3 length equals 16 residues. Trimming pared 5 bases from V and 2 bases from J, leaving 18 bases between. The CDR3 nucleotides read TGTGCCAGCAGTCCCCCGCGGGGGGCCTATAACACTGAAGCTTTCTTT. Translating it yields CASSPPRGAYNTEAFF.

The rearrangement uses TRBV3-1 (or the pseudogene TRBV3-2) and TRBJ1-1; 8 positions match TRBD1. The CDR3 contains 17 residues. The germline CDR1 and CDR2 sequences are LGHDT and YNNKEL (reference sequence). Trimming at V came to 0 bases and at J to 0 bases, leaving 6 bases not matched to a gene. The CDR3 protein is CASSQDGTGGMNTEAFF. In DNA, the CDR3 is TGTGCCAGCAGCCAAGATGGAACAGGGGGGATGAACACTGAAGCTTTCTTT.

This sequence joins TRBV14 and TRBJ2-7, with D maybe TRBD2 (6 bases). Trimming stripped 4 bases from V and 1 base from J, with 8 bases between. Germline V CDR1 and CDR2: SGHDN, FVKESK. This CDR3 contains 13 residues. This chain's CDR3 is CASSPGRSYEQYF. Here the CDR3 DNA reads TGTGCCAGCAGCCCCGGGAGATCCTACGAGCAGTACTTC.

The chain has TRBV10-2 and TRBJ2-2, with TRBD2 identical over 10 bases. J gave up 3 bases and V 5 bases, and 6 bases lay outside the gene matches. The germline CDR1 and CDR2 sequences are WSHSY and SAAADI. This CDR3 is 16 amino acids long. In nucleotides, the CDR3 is TGCGCCAGCAGTCGACTAGCGGGTGCGGACACCGGGGAGCTGTTTTTT. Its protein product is CASSRLAGADTGELFF.

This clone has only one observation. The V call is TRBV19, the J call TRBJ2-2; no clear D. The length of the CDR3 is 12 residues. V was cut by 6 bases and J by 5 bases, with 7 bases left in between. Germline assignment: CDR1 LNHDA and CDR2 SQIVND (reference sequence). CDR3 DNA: TGTGCCAGTAGGCGAACGACCGGGGAGCTGTTTTTT. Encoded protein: CASRRTTGELFF.

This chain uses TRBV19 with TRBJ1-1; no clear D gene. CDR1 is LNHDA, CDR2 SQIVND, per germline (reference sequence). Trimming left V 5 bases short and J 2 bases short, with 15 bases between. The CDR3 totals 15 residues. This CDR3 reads CASSLGSGSNTEAFF. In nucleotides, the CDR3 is TGTGCCAGTAGTCTCGGCTCAGGCTCAAACACTGAAGCTTTCTTT. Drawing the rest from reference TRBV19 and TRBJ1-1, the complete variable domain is DGGITQSPKYLFRKEGQNVTLSCEQNLNHDAMYWYRQDPGQGLRLIYYSQIVNDFQKGDIAEGYSVSREKKESFPLTVTSAQKNPTAFYLCASSLGSGSNTEAFFGQGTRLTVV.

The CDR3 DNA reads as TGTGCCAGCAGCAAAATAGGGGGGAGCACAGATACGCAGTATTTT. Translating gives CASSKIGGSTDTQYF. The chain couples TRBV28 to TRBJ2-3; possibly TRBD1 or TRBD2 for D (6 bases each). The CDR3 spans 15 residues. Germline assignment: CDR1 MDHEN and CDR2 SYDVKM. Between the trimmed V and J ends, which lost 6 bases and 0 bases, there was a span of 13 bases.

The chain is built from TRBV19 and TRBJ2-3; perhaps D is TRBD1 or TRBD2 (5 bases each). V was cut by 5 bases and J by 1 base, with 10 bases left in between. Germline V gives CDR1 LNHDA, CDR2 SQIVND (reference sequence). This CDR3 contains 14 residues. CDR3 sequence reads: CASSARDGTDTQYF. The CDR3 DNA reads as TGTGCCAGTAGTGCCCGGGACGGCACAGATACGCAGTATTTT. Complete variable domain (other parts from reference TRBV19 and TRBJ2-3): DGGITQSPKYLFRKEGQNVTLSCEQNLNHDAMYWYRQDPGQGLRLIYYSQIVNDFQKGDIAEGYSVSREKKESFPLTVTSAQKNPTAFYLCASSARDGTDTQYFGPGTRLTVL.

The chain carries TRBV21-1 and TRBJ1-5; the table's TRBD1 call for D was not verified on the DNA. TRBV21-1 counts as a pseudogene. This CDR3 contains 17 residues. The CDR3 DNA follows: TGTGCCAGCAGCAAAGGTTATACAGATTATAGCAATCAGCCCCAGCATTTT. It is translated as CASSKGYTDYSNQPQHF.

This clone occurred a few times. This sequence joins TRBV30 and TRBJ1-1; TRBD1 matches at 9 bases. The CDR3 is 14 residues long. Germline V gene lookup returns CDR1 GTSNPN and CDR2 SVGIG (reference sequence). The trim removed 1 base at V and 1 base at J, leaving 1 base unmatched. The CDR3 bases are TGTGCCTGGAGTGGGGGACAGGGGAACACTGAAGCTTTCTTT. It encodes CAWSGGQGNTEAFF.